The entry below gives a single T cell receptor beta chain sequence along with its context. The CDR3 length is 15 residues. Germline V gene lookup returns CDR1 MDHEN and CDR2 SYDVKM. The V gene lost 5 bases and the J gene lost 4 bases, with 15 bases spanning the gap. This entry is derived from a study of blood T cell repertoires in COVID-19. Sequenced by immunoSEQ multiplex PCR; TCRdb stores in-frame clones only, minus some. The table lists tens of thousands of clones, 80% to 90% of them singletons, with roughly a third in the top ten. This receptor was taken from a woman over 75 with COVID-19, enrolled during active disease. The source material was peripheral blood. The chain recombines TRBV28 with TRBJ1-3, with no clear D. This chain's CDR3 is CASSNLAGLGNTIYF. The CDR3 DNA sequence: TGTGCCAGCAGTAACCTAGCGGGGTTAGGAAACACCATATATTTT.